This TCR beta chain was recorded in a study of T cell repertoires in cytomegalovirus infection. On this clonotype: What it binds is unknown.

This CDR3 has 18 residues. The germline gives CDR1 SGHRS, CDR2 YFSETQ. With 0 bases clipped from V and 4 bases from J, the junction kept 10 bases outside the gene matches. TCRdb redid the calling of the reads with MiXCR, one entry per CDR3 protein. The table lists roughly 990,000 distinct CDR3 sequences, less than 40% of them singletons. This TCR came from a human donor in good health (CMV status not recorded). Some clones in this sample may be carry-over from other donors' samples. The chain combines TRBV5-1 with TRBJ2-1; TRBD2 matches 10 bases. The sequenced sample was cultured CD8+ T cells from PBMCs, obtained from culture after CMV antigen stimulation. CDR3 in amino acids: CASSLDPLLAGLYNEQFF. CDR3 nucleotide sequence: TGCGCCAGCAGCTTGGACCCCCTACTAGCGGGGTTATACAATGAGCAGTTCTTC. The whole variable domain, filled in from reference TRBV5-1 and TRBJ2-1, reads KAGVTQTPRYLIKTRGQQVTLSCSPISGHRSVSWYQQTPGQGLQFLFEYFSETQRNKGNFPGRFSGRQFSNSRSEMNVSTLELGDSALYLCASSLDPLLAGLYNEQFFGPGTRLTVL.